This T cell receptor beta chain was sequenced for a study of cytomegalovirus exposure and HLA in healthy donors. The study ran its PCR with 60 Vbeta and 13 Jbeta primers. The table came from immunoSEQ multiplex PCR; TCRdb's copy has only in-frame clones and leaves some out. The data contain roughly 120,000 clones, around 70% of them singletons. The receptor's source is a man aged 30 to 45 in good health and CMV-seropositive. Sequenced material: PBMCs.

Here the CDR3 reads CASTHSRGLRVGYNEQFF. DNA for the CDR3: TGTGCCAGCACCCACAGTAGGGGCCTCAGGGTTGGCTACAATGAGCAGTTCTTC. The V gene is TRBV28, the J gene TRBJ2-1; a weak D match, TRBD1 (5 bases). Germline CDR1 is MDHEN and CDR2 is SYDVKM. This CDR3 contains 18 residues. V was pared by 7 bases and J by 3 bases, with 25 bases between.